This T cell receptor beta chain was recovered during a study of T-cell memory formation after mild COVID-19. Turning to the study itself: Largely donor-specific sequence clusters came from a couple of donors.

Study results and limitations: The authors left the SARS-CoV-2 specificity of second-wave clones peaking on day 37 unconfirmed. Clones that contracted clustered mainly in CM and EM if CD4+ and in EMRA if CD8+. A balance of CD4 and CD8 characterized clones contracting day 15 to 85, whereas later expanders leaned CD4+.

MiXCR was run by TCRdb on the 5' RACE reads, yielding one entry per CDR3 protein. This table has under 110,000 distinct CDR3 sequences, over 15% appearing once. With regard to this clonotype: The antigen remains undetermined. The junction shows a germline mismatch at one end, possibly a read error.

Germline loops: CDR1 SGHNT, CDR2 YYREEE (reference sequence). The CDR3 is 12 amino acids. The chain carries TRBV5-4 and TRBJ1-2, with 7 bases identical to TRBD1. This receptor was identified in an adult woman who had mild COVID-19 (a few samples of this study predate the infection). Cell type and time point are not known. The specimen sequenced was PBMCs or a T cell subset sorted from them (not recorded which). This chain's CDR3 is CASSFPDLGQQF. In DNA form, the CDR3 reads TGTGCCAGCAGCTTTCCAGACCTGGGACAGCAATTC.